The present entry profiles one T cell receptor (beta chain) with its context. The specificity of this receptor is unknown. No base quality values were provided; no much bigger clone lies one nucleotide off. The germline V gene yields SGDLS for CDR1 and YYNGEE for CDR2. The CDR3 spans 11 residues, from the cysteine through the phenylalanine. Only the CDR3 DNA stays, 33 bases, in frame from base 1. V loses 7 bases of germline sequence and J loses 4 bases, and the interval between the two ends is 5 bases. Library preparation was by the immunoSEQ multiplex PCR assay. TCRdb re-hosts the immuneACCESS table, in-frame sequences only. Its copies lack some clones; in the studies checked, an unresolved V gene accounts for under half of them, and the cause for the rest is not known. The sample table shows 130,000 or so clones, and approximately 90% are seen once. The ten largest clones represent about 2.2% of the sample.

This record belongs to a study of control samples from healthy donors and cancer patients (dated by TCRdb to 2019 to 2021). The sequenced sample was blood. The sequence was collected from a woman in her forties or fifties in good health. The rearrangement combines TRBV9 with TRBJ2-2, with no confident D gene call. The CDR3 protein sequence reads: CASSSTGELFF. DNA sequence: TGTGCCAGCTCCTCCACCGGGGAGCTGTTTTTT.